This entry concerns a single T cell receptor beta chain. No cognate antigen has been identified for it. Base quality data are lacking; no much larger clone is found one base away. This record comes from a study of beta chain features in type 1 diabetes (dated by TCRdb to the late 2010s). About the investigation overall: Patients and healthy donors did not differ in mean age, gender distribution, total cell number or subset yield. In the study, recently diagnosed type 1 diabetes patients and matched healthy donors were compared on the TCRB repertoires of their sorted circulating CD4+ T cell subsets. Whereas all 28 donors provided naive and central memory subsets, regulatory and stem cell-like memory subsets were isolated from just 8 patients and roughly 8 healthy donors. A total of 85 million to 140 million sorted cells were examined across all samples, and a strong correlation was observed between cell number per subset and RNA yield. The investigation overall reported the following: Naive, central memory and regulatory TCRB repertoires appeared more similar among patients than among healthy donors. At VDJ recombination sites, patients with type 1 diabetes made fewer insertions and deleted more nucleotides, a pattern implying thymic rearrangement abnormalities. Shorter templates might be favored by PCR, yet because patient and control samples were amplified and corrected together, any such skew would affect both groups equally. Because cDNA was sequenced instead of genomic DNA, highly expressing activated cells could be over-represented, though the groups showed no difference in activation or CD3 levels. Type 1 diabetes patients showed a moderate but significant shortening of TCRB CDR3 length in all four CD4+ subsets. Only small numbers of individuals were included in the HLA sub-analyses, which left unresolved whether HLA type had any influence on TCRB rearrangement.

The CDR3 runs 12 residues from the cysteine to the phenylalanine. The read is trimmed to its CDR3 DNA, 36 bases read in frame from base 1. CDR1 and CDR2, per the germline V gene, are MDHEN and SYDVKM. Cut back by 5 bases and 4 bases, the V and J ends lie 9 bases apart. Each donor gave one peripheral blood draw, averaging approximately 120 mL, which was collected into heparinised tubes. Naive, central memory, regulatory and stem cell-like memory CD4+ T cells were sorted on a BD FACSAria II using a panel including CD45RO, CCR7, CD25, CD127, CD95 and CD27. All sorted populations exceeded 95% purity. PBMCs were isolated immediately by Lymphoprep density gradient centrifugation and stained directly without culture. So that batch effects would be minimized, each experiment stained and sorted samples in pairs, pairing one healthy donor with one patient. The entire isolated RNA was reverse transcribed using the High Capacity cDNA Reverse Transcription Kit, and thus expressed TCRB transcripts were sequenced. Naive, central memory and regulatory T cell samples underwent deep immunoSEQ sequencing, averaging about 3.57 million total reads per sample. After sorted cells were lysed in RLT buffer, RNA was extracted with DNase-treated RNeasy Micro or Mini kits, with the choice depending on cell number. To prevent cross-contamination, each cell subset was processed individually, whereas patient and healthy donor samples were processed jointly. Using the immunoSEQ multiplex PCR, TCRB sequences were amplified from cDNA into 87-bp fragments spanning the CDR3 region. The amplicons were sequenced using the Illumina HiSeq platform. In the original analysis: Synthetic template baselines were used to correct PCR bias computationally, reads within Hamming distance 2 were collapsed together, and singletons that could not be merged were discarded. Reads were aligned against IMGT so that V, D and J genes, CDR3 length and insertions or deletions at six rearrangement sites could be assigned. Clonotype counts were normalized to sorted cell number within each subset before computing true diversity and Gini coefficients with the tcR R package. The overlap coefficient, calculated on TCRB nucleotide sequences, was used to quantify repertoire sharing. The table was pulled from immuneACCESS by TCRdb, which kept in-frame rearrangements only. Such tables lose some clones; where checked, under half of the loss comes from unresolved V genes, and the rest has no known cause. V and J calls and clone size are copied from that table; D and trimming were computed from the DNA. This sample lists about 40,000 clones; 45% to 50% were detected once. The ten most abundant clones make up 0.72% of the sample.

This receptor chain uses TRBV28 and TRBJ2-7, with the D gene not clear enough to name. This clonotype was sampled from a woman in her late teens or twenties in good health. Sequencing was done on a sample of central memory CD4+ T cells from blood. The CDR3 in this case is CASSLAHYEQYF. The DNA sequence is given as TGTGCCAGCAGTCTGGCCCATTACGAGCAGTACTTC.